This T cell receptor beta chain appears in the sequencing data of a study of cytomegalovirus exposure and HLA in healthy donors. Trimming removed 0 bases from V and 1 base from J; junction bases left unmatched: 1. The CDR3 sequence is 15 residues long. From germline, CDR1 is MNHEY and CDR2 SVGAGI. Method: immunoSEQ multiplex PCR; TCRdb's copy keeps in-frame clones and lacks some. The data contain around 130,000 clones, roughly 86% of them singletons. This receptor was taken from a man aged 25-40 years in good health and CMV-seronegative. The chain is built from TRBV6-5 and TRBJ1-1, with 8 positions matching TRBD1. Sequencing was done on a sample of PBMCs. CDR3 sequence (DNA): TGTGCCAGCAGTTACTCCGGGACAGGGAACACTGAAGCTTTCTTT. As protein: CASSYSGTGNTEAFF.